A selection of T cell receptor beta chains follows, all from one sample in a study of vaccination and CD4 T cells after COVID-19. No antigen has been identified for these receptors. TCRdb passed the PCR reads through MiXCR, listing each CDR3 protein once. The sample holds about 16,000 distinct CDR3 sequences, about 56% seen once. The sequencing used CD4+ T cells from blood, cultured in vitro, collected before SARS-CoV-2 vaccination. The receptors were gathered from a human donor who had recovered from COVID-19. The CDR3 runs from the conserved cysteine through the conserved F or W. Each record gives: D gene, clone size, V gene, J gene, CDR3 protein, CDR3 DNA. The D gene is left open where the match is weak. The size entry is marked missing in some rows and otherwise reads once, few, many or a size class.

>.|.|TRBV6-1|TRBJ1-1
CASRRHPLFGAFF
TGTGCCAGCAGAAGACATCCCCTTTTTGGAGCTTTCTTT
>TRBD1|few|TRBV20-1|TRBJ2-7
CSARFLGQGIYEQYF
TGCAGTGCTAGATTTTTGGGACAGGGGATCTACGAGCAGTACTTC
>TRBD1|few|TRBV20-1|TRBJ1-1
CSAREQGVRDTEAFF
TGCAGTGCTAGAGAGCAGGGGGTAAGGGACACTGAAGCTTTCTTT
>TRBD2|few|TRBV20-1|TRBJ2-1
CSVAGAGPYNEQFF
TGCAGTGTAGCGGGAGCGGGGCCCTACAATGAGCAGTTCTTC
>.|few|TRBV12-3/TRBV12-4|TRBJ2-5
CASSYGETQYF
TGTGCCAGCAGTTACGGGGAGACCCAGTACTTC
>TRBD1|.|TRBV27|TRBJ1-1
CASIPGTRGQGRRDTEAFF
TGTGCCAGCATTCCAGGTACTCGGGGACAGGGACGTAGAGACACTGAAGCTTTCTTT
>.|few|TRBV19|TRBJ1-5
CASSTAREQPQHF
TGTGCCAGTAGTACAGCCAGGGAGCAGCCCCAGCATTTT
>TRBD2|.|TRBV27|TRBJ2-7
CASRSGTSGLYEQYF
TGTGCCAGCAGGTCCGGGACTAGCGGACTTTACGAGCAGTACTTC
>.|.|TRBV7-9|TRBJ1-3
CASSPGGDTIYF
TGTGCCAGCAGCCCAGGAGGGGACACCATATATTTT
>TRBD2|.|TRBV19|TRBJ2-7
CASSIGGRAYEQYF
TGTGCCAGTAGTATTGGCGGGAGGGCCTACGAGCAGTACTTC
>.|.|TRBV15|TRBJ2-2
CATSREPAGAGELFF
TGTGCCACCAGCAGAGAACCCGCTGGGGCCGGGGAGCTGTTTTTT
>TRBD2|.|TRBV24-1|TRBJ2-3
CATSDYGTSEADTQYF
TGTGCCACCAGTGACTACGGGACTAGCGAGGCAGATACGCAGTATTTT
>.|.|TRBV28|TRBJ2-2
CATTVYGSNTGELFF
TGTGCCACCACAGTTTACGGGTCGAACACCGGGGAGCTGTTTTTT
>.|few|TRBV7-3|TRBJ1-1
CASSVRGDTEAFF
TGTGCCAGCAGCGTCCGGGGGGACACTGAAGCTTTCTTT
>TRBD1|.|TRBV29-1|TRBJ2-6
CSVGDSPISGANVLTF
TGCAGCGTTGGGGACAGTCCGATCTCTGGGGCCAACGTCCTGACTTTC
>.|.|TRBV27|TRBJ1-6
CASSLERSSYNSPLHF
TGTGCCAGCAGTTTAGAGCGGAGCTCCTATAATTCACCCCTCCACTTT
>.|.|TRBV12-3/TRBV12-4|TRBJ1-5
CASSFLGTNQPQHF
TGTGCCAGCAGTTTCTTGGGGACGAATCAGCCCCAGCATTTT
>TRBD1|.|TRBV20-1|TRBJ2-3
CSALRQGATDTQYF
TGCAGTGCCCTTAGACAGGGGGCAACAGATACGCAGTATTTT
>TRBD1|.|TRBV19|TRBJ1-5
CASRGQGGNQPQHF
TGTGCCAGTAGAGGACAGGGGGGCAATCAGCCCCAGCATTTT